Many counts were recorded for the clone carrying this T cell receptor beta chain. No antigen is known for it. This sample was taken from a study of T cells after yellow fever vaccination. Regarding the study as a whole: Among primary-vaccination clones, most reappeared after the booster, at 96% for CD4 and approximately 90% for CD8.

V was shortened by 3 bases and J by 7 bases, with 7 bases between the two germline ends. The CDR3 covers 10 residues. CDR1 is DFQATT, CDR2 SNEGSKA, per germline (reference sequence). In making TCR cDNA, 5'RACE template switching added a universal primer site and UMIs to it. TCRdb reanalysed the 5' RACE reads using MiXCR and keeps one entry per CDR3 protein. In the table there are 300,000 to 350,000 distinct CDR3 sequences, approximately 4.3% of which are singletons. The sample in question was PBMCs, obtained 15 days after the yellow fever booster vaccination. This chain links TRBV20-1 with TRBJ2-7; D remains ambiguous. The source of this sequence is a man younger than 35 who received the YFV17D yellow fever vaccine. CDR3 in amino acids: CSASSREQYF. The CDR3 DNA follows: TGCAGTGCTAGTTCCAGGGAGCAGTACTTC.